A selection of T cell receptor beta chains follows, all from one sample in a study of blood T cell repertoires in COVID-19. Assay used: immunoSEQ multiplex PCR; TCRdb lists only in-frame clones, some missing. The table has 130,000 to 150,000 clones, approximately 81% seen once. The sequencing input was peripheral blood. The receptors come from a human donor in a cohort sampled during active COVID-19. Each CDR3 is given with its conserved first and last residue. Fields, in order: V gene, D gene, J gene, CDR3 DNA, CDR3 protein. The D gene is left open where the match is weak.

v_call: TRBV9; d_call: TRBD1; j_call: TRBJ1-3; cdr3_nt: TGTGCCAGCAGCGTAGAGGGACAGGGTAACACCATATATTTT; cdr3_aa: CASSVEGQGNTIYF
v_call: TRBV6-5; d_call: NA; j_call: TRBJ1-2; cdr3_nt: TGTGCCAGCAGCTCGGACACGAACTATGGCTACACCTTC; cdr3_aa: CASSSDTNYGYTF
v_call: TRBV9; d_call: NA; j_call: TRBJ1-3; cdr3_nt: TGTGCCAGCGGTACAGGCGGGACTGGAAACACCATATATTTT; cdr3_aa: CASGTGGTGNTIYF
v_call: TRBV9; d_call: NA; j_call: TRBJ1-5; cdr3_nt: TGTGCCAGCAGCCCTGGGGGGGAGAGAAGCAATCAGCCCCAGCATTTT; cdr3_aa: CASSPGGERSNQPQHF
v_call: TRBV7-2; d_call: NA; j_call: TRBJ2-5; cdr3_nt: TGTGCCAGCAGAACCCCGGGGACTCAAGAGACCCAGTACTTC; cdr3_aa: CASRTPGTQETQYF
v_call: TRBV30; d_call: NA; j_call: TRBJ2-5; cdr3_nt: TGTGCCTGGCACTCCCCCACTAGCAGACAGACCCAGTACTTC; cdr3_aa: CAWHSPTSRQTQYF
v_call: TRBV18; d_call: TRBD1; j_call: TRBJ2-3; cdr3_nt: TGTGCCAGCTCACTGGGACAGGGGAAGTATTTT; cdr3_aa: CASSLGQGKYF
v_call: TRBV3-1/TRBV3-2; d_call: NA; j_call: TRBJ2-3; cdr3_nt: TGTGCCAGCACTACCCGCGGGGGCCCCACCGGTACGCAGTATTTT; cdr3_aa: CASTTRGGPTGTQYF
v_call: TRBV6-1; d_call: NA; j_call: TRBJ1-2; cdr3_nt: TGTGCCAGCAGTGAAGTTTGGCAGTGGTATGGCTACACCTTC; cdr3_aa: CASSEVWQWYGYTF
v_call: TRBV7-7; d_call: TRBD2; j_call: TRBJ2-5; cdr3_nt: TGTGCTAGCAGCTTAGGGCTAGCGGGGCCTCAAGAGACCCAGTACTTC; cdr3_aa: CASSLGLAGPQETQYF